This T cell receptor (beta chain) was captured by sequencing in a study of T-cell memory formation after mild COVID-19. Germline CDR1 reads LGHNA; CDR2 reads YSLEER. The germline V and J ends were trimmed by 4 bases and 0 bases, with 10 bases remaining between them. The CDR3 consists of 15 residues. Using its own MiXCR run on the 5' RACE reads, TCRdb lists one record per CDR3 protein. The sample lists around 340,000 distinct CDR3 sequences, 20% to 25% occurring once. Overall study results and limits: CD4/CD8 balance held among clones contracting day 15 to 85, and later expanders leaned CD4+.

A word on this clonotype: Its antigen is as yet unknown.

The rearrangement links TRBV4-3 to TRBJ1-3; no definite D call. The origin of this receptor is an adult woman who had mild COVID-19 (a few samples of this study predate the infection). Cell type and time point are not known. The sequenced material came from PBMCs or a T cell subset sorted from them (not recorded which). The CDR3 sequence is CASSPHILSGNTIYF. As DNA, the CDR3 is TGCGCCAGCAGCCCACACATACTCTCTGGAAACACCATATATTTT.